Presented here are 8 T cell receptor beta chains from one specimen sequenced in a study of Graves' ophthalmopathy and Graves' hyperthyroidism. As the template, RNA transcripts were used to amplify TCR beta CDR3 regions. Second-round multiplex PCR came after a first-round RT-PCR that employed HTBI primers. TCRdb re-called the multiplex PCR reads with MiXCR, one entry per CDR3 protein. In the table there are 650,000 to 900,000 distinct CDR3 sequences, around 40% of which are singletons. What was sequenced was peripheral blood. The receptors derive from an adult man with Graves' ophthalmopathy.

Ten or more counts support this clonotype. The chain has TRBV19 and TRBJ1-1, with 7 bases matching TRBD1. V was pared by 9 bases and J by 4 bases, with 8 bases of the junction left unmatched. Germline V gene sequence: CDR1 LNHDA, CDR2 SQIVND (reference sequence). CDR3 length: 13 residues. The CDR3 is CASSSNRGTEAFF. CDR3 in DNA: TGTGCCAGCAGCTCTAACAGGGGCACTGAAGCTTTCTTT.

The CDR3, as DNA: TGCAGCGTTGCGGAAGCGGGGATCCTTAAGGATGAGCAGTTCTTC. Translating it yields CSVAEAGILKDEQFF. The rearrangement links TRBV29-1 to TRBJ2-5; 7 bases fit TRBD2. The better agreement between TRBJ2-1 and the DNA end casts doubt on the J call. The germline CDR1 and CDR2 sequences are SQVTM and ANQGSEA. The CDR3 totals 15 residues.

This clonotype was counted at least ten times. CDR3 in amino acids: CASRRDRGEKLFF. The CDR3 DNA reads as TGTGCCAGCAGGCGGGACAGGGGTGAAAAACTGTTTTTT. This chain connects TRBV2 to TRBJ1-4; 10 bases match TRBD1. Germline V gives CDR1 SNHLY, CDR2 FYNNEI. This CDR3 spans 13 amino acids. J gave up 7 bases and V 6 bases, and 2 bases lay outside the gene matches.

This chain uses TRBV15 with TRBJ1-2; possible D gene TRBD1, 6 bases. The germline V gene has CDR1 LNHNV and CDR2 YYDKDF (reference sequence). Trimming removed 4 bases from V and 12 bases from J, with 12 bases in between. CDR3 size: 11 residues. The CDR3 sequence is CATSKPTGDTF. The CDR3, as DNA: TGTGCCACCAGCAAGCCGACAGGAGACACCTTC.

This clonotype was seen once. The J gene is TRBJ1-1, the V gene TRBV7-9; 8 nucleotides agree with TRBD1. The CDR3 covers 12 residues. CDR1 is SEHNR, CDR2 FQNEAQ, per germline (reference sequence). The V segment lost 6 bases and the J segment 10 bases; nucleotides outside the gene matches: 7. The CDR3: CASSFGQGRAFF. In nucleotides, the CDR3 is TGTGCCAGCAGTTTCGGACAGGGTCGAGCTTTCTTT.

The rearrangement links TRBV7-3 to TRBJ2-3, with 8 bases fitting TRBD2. Per the germline V gene, CDR1 is SGHTA and CDR2 is FQGTGA. The CDR3 totals 15 residues. Trimming removed 5 bases from V and 6 bases from J; junction bases left unmatched: 10. In nucleotides, the CDR3 is TGTGCCAGCAGCATTACTAGCGGAGGGGGGGATACGCAGTATTTT. Its protein is CASSITSGGGDTQYF.

A word on this clonotype: A much larger clone sits a single nucleotide away, making a read error possible. The chain couples TRBV11-2 to TRBJ1-5; possibly TRBD1 for D (5 bases). Germline values: CDR1 SGHAT, CDR2 FQNNGV. This CDR3 spans 13 amino acids. The CDR3 DNA reads TGTGCCAGCAGCTTAGAGAGGGGTCAGCCCCGGCATTTT. It translates to CASSLERGQPRHF.

The sample holds many counts of this clonotype. CDR3 protein: CASSLYSGETQYF. The CDR3 DNA reads as TGTGCCAGCAGTTTGTACAGCGGAGAGACCCAGTACTTC. This chain joins TRBV12-3 or TRBV12-4 and TRBJ2-5; possibly TRBD2 for D (5 bases). There are 13 residues in the CDR3. Trimming left V 3 bases short and J 4 bases short, with 9 bases between.